This T cell receptor beta chain originates from a study of tumor-infiltrating lymphocytes in glioblastoma multiforme. This clonotype was recorded at least ten times. Antigen: not known. Three nested ARM-PCR rounds with V-beta and C-beta primers built TCRB libraries. No unique molecular identifiers were described for these TCRB libraries. TCRdb itself ran the multiplex PCR reads through MiXCR, one entry per CDR3 protein. The sample holds roughly 15,000 distinct CDR3 sequences, over 65% seen once. Study results and caveats: Only one glioblastoma patient had TCR and mutation analysis.

The germline V gene encodes CDR1 SGHNT and CDR2 YENEEA. Trimming removed 5 bases from V and 3 bases from J, with 11 bases in between. The CDR3 consists of 13 residues. The V gene is TRBV11-3, the J gene TRBJ2-7, with D unresolved. The sequence came from a male donor with glioblastoma. Sequenced sample: brain tumor tissue. The chain's CDR3 is CASSDQPGYEQYF. CDR3 sequence (DNA): TGTGCCAGCAGCGATCAACCAGGCTACGAGCAGTACTTC.